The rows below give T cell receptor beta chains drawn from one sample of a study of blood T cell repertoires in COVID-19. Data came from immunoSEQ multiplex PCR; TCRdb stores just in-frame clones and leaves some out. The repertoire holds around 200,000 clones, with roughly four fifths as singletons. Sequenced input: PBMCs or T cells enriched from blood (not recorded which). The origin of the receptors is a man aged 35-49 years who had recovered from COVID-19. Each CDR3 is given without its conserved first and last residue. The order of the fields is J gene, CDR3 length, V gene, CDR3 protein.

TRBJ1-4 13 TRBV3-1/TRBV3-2 ASSPWGTGSEKLF
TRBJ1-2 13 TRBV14 ASSQEFGQIYGYT
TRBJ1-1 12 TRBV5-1 ASSLPGIGAEAF
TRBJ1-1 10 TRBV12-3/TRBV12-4 ASSLGGAEAF
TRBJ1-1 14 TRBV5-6 ASSWTGGTLNTEAF
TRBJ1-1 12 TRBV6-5 ASSYGQGYTEAF
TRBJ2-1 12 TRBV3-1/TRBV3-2 ASSQEGGPHEQF
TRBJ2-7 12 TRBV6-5 ASRVRDYPSEQY
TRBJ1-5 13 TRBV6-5 ASRTPGTGDQPQH
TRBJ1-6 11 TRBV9 ASSVTTDSPLH
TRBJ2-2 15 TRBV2 ASSADGRASLSGELF
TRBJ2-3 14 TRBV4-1 ASSPTSGGYADTQY
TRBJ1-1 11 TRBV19 ASSINRNTEAF
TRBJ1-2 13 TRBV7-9 ASSHTGAQDYGYT
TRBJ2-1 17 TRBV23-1 ASTGNSGRKGHTHNEQF
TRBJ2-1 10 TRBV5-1 ASSLQGNEQF
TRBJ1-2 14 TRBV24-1 ATSDSGSGSSYGYT
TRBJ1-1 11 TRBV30 AWNYRGDTEAF
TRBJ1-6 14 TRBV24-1 ATSDPRTADNSPLH
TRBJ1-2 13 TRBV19 ASSTTPPGGYGYT
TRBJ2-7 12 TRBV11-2 ASSLGGDSYEQY
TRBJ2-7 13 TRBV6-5 ASRNPWGGSYEQY
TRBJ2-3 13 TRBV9 ASSVDGQSKDTQY
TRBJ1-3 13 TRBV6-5 ASSHTPGTGNTIY
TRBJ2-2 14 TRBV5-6 ASSLEDRGGTGELF